Below are 24 T cell receptor beta chains sequenced from a single sample in a study of blood T cell repertoires in COVID-19. The data were produced by immunoSEQ multiplex PCR, yet TCRdb's version contains in-frame clones alone and is incomplete. The sample consists of some 180,000 clones, 80% of them appearing once. Sequencing input: PBMCs or T cells enriched from blood (not recorded which). The origin of the receptors is a man aged 60 to 69 who had been exposed to COVID-19.

The V gene is TRBV21-1, the J gene TRBJ2-5; no DNA check was done on the table's D call, TRBD1. TRBV21-1 is an annotated pseudogene. The CDR3 is 17 residues long. CDR3 coding DNA: TGTGCCAGCAGCCTGCGGACAGAGCCCAAACACCAAGAGACCCAGTACTTC. Its protein is CASSLRTEPKHQETQYF.

The rearrangement joins TRBV19 to TRBJ2-3, with 13 positions matching TRBD2. Germline values: CDR1 LNHDA, CDR2 SQIVND (reference sequence). Trimming took 3 bases from V and 4 from J; bases not matched to a gene: 4. CDR3 length equals 16 residues. The DNA of the CDR3 is TGTGCCAGTAGTATCGGGACTAGCGGGATCGCAGATACGCAGTATTTT. Its protein is CASSIGTSGIADTQYF.

This rearrangement joins TRBV27 to TRBJ2-7, with 8 bases aligning to TRBD2. The J segment lost 3 bases and the V segment lost 8 bases, leaving 3 bases of the junction unmatched. This CDR3 has 12 amino acids. Germline lookup yields CDR1 MNHEY and CDR2 SMNVEV (reference sequence). CDR3 loop: CASGLALYEQYF. For the CDR3, the DNA is TGTGCCAGCGGACTAGCCCTCTACGAGCAGTACTTC.

This chain links TRBV6-5 with TRBJ2-2, with TRBD2 matching over 7 bases. Losses at the gene ends were 2 bases for V and 7 bases for J; bases not matched to a gene: 7. The V gene's germline CDR1 is MNHEY and CDR2 SVGAGI. CDR3 length: 15 residues. CDR3 DNA: TGTGCCAGCAGTTACGGGGGAGGGAGTTTCGGGGAGCTGTTTTTT. Translating gives CASSYGGGSFGELFF.

This sequence joins TRBV6-5 and TRBJ2-7; 7 bases are a match to TRBD1. Germline V CDR1 and CDR2: MNHEY, SVGAGI. The CDR3 contains 12 residues. Trimming at V came to 6 bases and at J to 6 bases, leaving 5 bases not matched to a gene. This chain's CDR3 is CASRRQGAEQYF. CDR3 bases: TGTGCCAGCAGGAGACAGGGCGCCGAGCAGTACTTC.

The V and J genes are TRBV7-9 and TRBJ1-4, with 9 bases fitting TRBD1. V dropped 5 bases and J dropped 8; count of bases not matched to a gene: 9. Germline V gene sequence: CDR1 SEHNR, CDR2 FQNEAQ (reference sequence). This CDR3 comprises 15 residues. For the CDR3, the DNA is TGTGCCAGCAGCCGACCCCGGGACAGGGTGGAAAAACTGTTTTTT. This codes for CASSRPRDRVEKLFF.

The rearrangement uses TRBV28 and TRBJ2-7, with 11 bases aligning to TRBD2. V trimming: 5 bases; J trimming: 5 bases; junction bases outside the gene matches: 11. The V gene's germline CDR1 is MDHEN and CDR2 SYDVKM. The CDR3 is 16 residues long. CDR3 sequence: CASSSSLAGGTHEQYF. The CDR3 DNA reads TGTGCCAGCAGTAGTAGTTTAGCGGGAGGGACTCACGAGCAGTACTTC. Supplemented by reference TRBV28 and TRBJ2-7, the full variable domain reads DVKVTQSSRYLVKRTGEKVFLECVQDMDHENMFWYRQDPGLGLRLIYFSYDVKMKEKGDIPEGYSVSREKKERFSLILESASTNQTSMYLCASSSSLAGGTHEQYFGPGTRLTVT.

In this sample, this clone turned up many times. The V call is TRBV6-5, the J call TRBJ1-5; TRBD1 agrees at 10 bases. CDR1 and CDR2 (germline): MNHEY, SVGAGI. The CDR3 is 16 amino acids. V was pared by 1 base and J by 5 bases, with 5 bases of the junction left unmatched. The CDR3 is CASSYLRTGGDQPQHF. CDR3 bases: TGTGCCAGCAGTTACTTAAGGACAGGGGGGGATCAGCCCCAGCATTTT.

This clone showed up many times. This sequence joins TRBV7-2 and TRBJ2-2; 7 nucleotides agree with TRBD1. There are 14 residues in the CDR3. Germline V CDR1 and CDR2: SGHTA, FQGNSA. With V trimmed by 5 bases and J by 7 bases, 7 bases remained unmatched. The CDR3 nucleotides read TGTGCCAGCAGCCCGGACAGGTCTCACGGGGAGCTGTTTTTT. Protein sequence: CASSPDRSHGELFF.

This chain links TRBV2 with TRBJ2-6; TRBD1 might be the D (5 bases). There are 15 residues in the CDR3. Germline assignment: CDR1 SNHLY and CDR2 FYNNEI. V lost 6 bases and J 2 bases, leaving 11 bases between the germline ends. The CDR3 protein is CASSRRVPGANVLTF. The DNA of the CDR3 is TGTGCCAGCAGCCGCAGGGTGCCTGGGGCCAACGTCCTGACTTTC.

The chain carries TRBV5-4 and TRBJ2-1; D not certain. Germline V lookup: CDR1 SGHNT, CDR2 YYREEE (reference sequence). CDR3 size: 14 residues. V dropped 0 bases and J dropped 7 bases, with 11 bases sitting between them. CDR3 bases: TGTGCCAGCAGCTTGGGACTCGACGAGAATGAGCAGTTCTTC. Protein: CASSLGLDENEQFF.

The chain carries TRBV15 and TRBJ2-3; 8 nucleotides match TRBD2. Germline CDR1 LNHNV, CDR2 YYDKDF (reference sequence). The CDR3 runs to 17 residues. Trimming removed 0 bases from V and 3 bases from J; junction bases left unmatched: 8. The CDR3 loop is CATSREGVVAGTDTQYF. CDR3 nucleotides: TGTGCCACCAGCAGAGAGGGAGTGGTAGCGGGAACAGATACGCAGTATTTT.

V is TRBV9 and J is TRBJ2-1; D perhaps matches TRBD1 (5 bases). Deletions cut 3 bases from V and 7 bases from J, with 20 bases between. CDR3 length: 16 residues. Looked up from germline, CDR1 is SGDLS and CDR2 is YYNGEE. The CDR3 loop reads CASSAHTGIRVNEQFF. The CDR3 DNA reads TGTGCCAGCAGCGCCCACACAGGTATCCGGGTGAATGAGCAGTTCTTC.

For the CDR3, the DNA is TGTGCCAGCAGCTTAGCGGAGGGCAGGGGGCTTGGCTACACCTTC. Its translation is CASSLAEGRGLGYTF. The chain recombines TRBV7-2 with TRBJ1-2; the match to TRBD1 covers 8 bases. The CDR3 has 15 residues. V trimming: 0 bases; J trimming: 7 bases; junction bases outside the gene matches: 7. Germline values: CDR1 SGHTA, CDR2 FQGNSA.

V and J are TRBV7-9 and TRBJ2-5; 9 nucleotides match TRBD1. CDR3 length: 15 amino acids. Germline V gene lookup returns CDR1 SEHNR and CDR2 FQNEAQ (reference sequence). Trimming at V came to 5 bases and at J to 3 bases, leaving 7 bases not matched to a gene. This CDR3 is CASSRSQGAEETQYF. As DNA, the CDR3 is TGTGCCAGCAGCAGATCACAGGGGGCTGAAGAGACCCAGTACTTC.

V gene TRBV5-6 combines with J gene TRBJ2-5; 8 bases map to TRBD2. Looked up from germline, CDR1 is SGHDT and CDR2 is YYEEEE. The ends lost 4 bases at V and 1 base at J; junction bases unmatched: 12. There are 17 residues in the CDR3. CDR3 protein: CASSPQVSGSVQETQYF. CDR3 bases: TGTGCCAGCAGCCCCCAAGTGAGCGGGAGCGTCCAAGAGACCCAGTACTTC.

The genes are TRBV5-8 and TRBJ2-7; a weak D match, TRBD1 (5 bases). V was shortened by 2 bases and J by 4 bases, with 13 bases between the two germline ends. CDR1 and CDR2 (germline): SGHTS, YDEGEE. The CDR3 runs to 14 residues. The CDR3 reads CASSFRQTKYEQYF. CDR3 DNA sequence: TGTGCCAGCAGCTTTCGACAGACCAAATACGAGCAGTACTTC. The full variable domain, completed using reference TRBV5-8 and TRBJ2-7, is EAGVTQSPTHLIKTRGQQATLRCSPISGHTSVYWYQQALGLGLQFLLWYDEGEERNRGNFPPRFSGRQFPNYSSELNVNALELEDSALYLCASSFRQTKYEQYFGPGTRLTVT.

This clone occurred a few times. The gene calls are TRBV30 and TRBJ1-3; a weak D match, TRBD1 (6 bases). The CDR3 is 13 residues long. Germline values: CDR1 GTSNPN, CDR2 SVGIG (reference sequence). V lost 4 bases to trimming and J lost 4 bases, with 11 bases between them. The CDR3 DNA reads TGTGCCTGGACAGGGGCGTCGGGAAACACCATATATTTT. Its protein is CAWTGASGNTIYF. Full variable domain (rest looked up from reference TRBV30 and TRBJ1-3): SQTIHQWPATLVQPVGSPLSLECTVEGTSNPNLYWYRQAAGRGLQLLFYSVGIGQISSEVPQNLSASRPQDRQFILSSKKLLLSDSGFYLCAWTGASGNTIYFGEGSWLTVV.

J is TRBJ2-1 and V is TRBV18; 12 bases are shared with TRBD2. The V and J ends lost 3 bases and 5 bases, in that order; junction bases with no gene match: 5. CDR1 and CDR2 (germline): KGHSH, LQKENI. The CDR3 contains 16 residues. CDR3 coding DNA: TGTGCCAGCTCACCTCTAGCGGGAGGGGAGAACAATGAGCAGTTCTTC. It encodes CASSPLAGGENNEQFF.

The J gene is TRBJ2-1, the V gene TRBV19, with 9 bases that match TRBD1. This CDR3 is built from 14 residues. The V segment lost 5 bases and the J segment 5 bases; nucleotides outside the gene matches: 4. Germline-derived CDR1 and CDR2 are LNHDA and SQIVND (reference sequence). CDR3 residues: CASSPWTGDNEQFF. CDR3 nucleotide sequence: TGTGCCAGTAGTCCTTGGACAGGGGACAATGAGCAGTTCTTC.

The chain joins TRBV28 to TRBJ1-2; 11 bases align to TRBD1. The germline CDR1 and CDR2 sequences are MDHEN and SYDVKM. V lost 6 bases and J lost 8; bases outside the gene matches: 5. The CDR3 runs to 13 residues. Written as DNA, the CDR3 is TGTGCCAGCAGCACCGGGACAGGGGGAGGCTACACCTTC. As protein: CASSTGTGGGYTF.

The rearrangement links TRBV9 to TRBJ2-1, with TRBD2 as a possible D gene (5 bases). The CDR3 length is 19 residues. V was shortened by 1 base and J by 5 bases, with 25 bases between the two germline ends. Germline V lookup: CDR1 SGDLS, CDR2 YYNGEE. The CDR3 loop is CASSVSLTTRGTRDNEQFF. CDR3 coding DNA: TGTGCCAGCAGCGTAAGTCTAACCACCCGGGGAACCCGCGACAATGAGCAGTTCTTC.

This clone was recorded once. The V gene is TRBV28, the J gene TRBJ2-3; perhaps TRBD2 as D (5 bases). The V and J ends lost 5 bases and 7 bases respectively, with 19 bases between them. This CDR3 is built from 15 residues. Germline loops: CDR1 MDHEN, CDR2 SYDVKM. In DNA, the CDR3 is TGTGCCAGCAGTCCCCGCAGCGGAGACACGAATACGCAGTATTTT. Protein sequence: CASSPRSGDTNTQYF.

The gene calls are TRBV7-3 and TRBJ2-1, with D perhaps matching TRBD2 (5 bases). Trimming stripped 3 bases from V and 10 bases from J, with 16 bases between. This CDR3 is 14 amino acids long. CDR1 is SGHTA, CDR2 FQGTGA, per germline. CDR3 amino acids: CASSLTTLGGEQFF. The CDR3 coding sequence is TGTGCCAGCAGCTTGACTACGCTAGGTGGAGAGCAGTTCTTC.